The clone carrying this TCR beta chain was seen ten or more times. Germline V gene sequence: CDR1 SGHDT, CDR2 YYEEEE. CDR3 length: 13 amino acids. V lost 5 bases to trimming and J lost 13 bases, with 21 bases between them. This sample is drawn from a study of human T cells and chemical hapten exposure. The sample's time point: pre-sensitization, week 0. The treatment: therapeutic diphenylcyclopropenone sensitization with weekly scalp DPC. How the authors handled the data: Counts of TCRs in each sample centred on a median of around 96,000 and extended from roughly 25,000 to 750,000. TCRdb reprocessed the RACE reads via MiXCR and lists one record per CDR3 protein. What appears here as the V and J calls and clone size reflects TCRdb's work, not the paper's. The sample lists under 300,000 distinct CDR3 sequences; roughly 8.9% were seen once.

The chain uses TRBV5-6 and TRBJ1-2; D possibly corresponds to TRBD1 (6 bases). The source material was whole blood, sampled in connection with sensitization to the hapten diphenylcyclopropenone (DPC). The origin of this receptor is a woman aged 40 to 50 with alopecia areata. Some clones in this sample may be carry-over from other donors' samples. The chain's CDR3 is CASSTGTPRRVTF. CDR3 nucleotide sequence: TGTGCCAGCAGTACCGGGACACCTCGTAGGGTCACCTTC.